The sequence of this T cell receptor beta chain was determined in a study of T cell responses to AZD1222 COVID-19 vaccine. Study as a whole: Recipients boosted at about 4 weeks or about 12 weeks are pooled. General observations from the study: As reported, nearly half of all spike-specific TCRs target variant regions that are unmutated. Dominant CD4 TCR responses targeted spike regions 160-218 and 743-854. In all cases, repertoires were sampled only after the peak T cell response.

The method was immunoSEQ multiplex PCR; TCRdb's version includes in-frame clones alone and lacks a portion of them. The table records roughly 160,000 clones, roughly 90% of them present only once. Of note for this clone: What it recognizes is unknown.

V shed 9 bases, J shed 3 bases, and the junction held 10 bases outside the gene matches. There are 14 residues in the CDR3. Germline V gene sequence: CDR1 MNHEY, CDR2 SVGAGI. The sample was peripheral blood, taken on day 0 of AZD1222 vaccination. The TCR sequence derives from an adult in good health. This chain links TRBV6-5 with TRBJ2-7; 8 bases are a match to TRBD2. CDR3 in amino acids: CASTPGLGGYEQYF. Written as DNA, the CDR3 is TGTGCCAGTACGCCGGGACTAGGGGGCTACGAGCAGTACTTC.